The 17 T cell receptor beta chains listed next were all sequenced from one sample in a study of post-analysis software for immune sequencing data. Each TCR beta cDNA library carried unique molecular identifiers. TCRdb fed the PCR reads into MiXCR, producing one record per CDR3 protein. Of roughly 540,000 distinct CDR3 sequences listed, roughly 34% are singletons. Study-level points and caveats: Comparison of patients with controls showed four or five TRBV segments more frequent in patients, TRBV5-6, TRBV5-1 and TRBV20-1 among them.

No cognate antigen is known for these TCRs. Sequencing was done on a sample of blood. The receptors come from a girl between 2 and 17 years old with multiple sclerosis.

This chain uses TRBV6-1 with TRBJ2-5, with no clear D. The CDR3 totals 12 residues. Germline values: CDR1 MNHNS, CDR2 SASEGT. The V end was cut by 6 bases, the J end by 6 bases, with 11 bases between. The CDR3, as DNA: TGTGCCAGCAGCGACCTAGGAAAGACCCAGTACTTC. Translated: CASSDLGKTQYF.

Notes on this clonotype: At one end the junction does not follow the germline gene, possibly because of a read error. The J gene is TRBJ2-1, the V gene TRBV10-3; 9 bases line up with TRBD1. This CDR3 spans 15 amino acids. Germline loops: CDR1 ENHRY, CDR2 SYGVKD. The CDR3 loop is CAISPTQGANNEQFF. Written as DNA, the CDR3 is TGCGCCATCAGTCCGACACAGGGGGCGAATAATGAGCAGTTCTTC.

This chain joins TRBV24-1 and TRBJ2-1; D not certain. This CDR3 comprises 15 residues. Trimming shortened V by 4 bases and J by 7 bases, and 16 bases separated the two germline ends. Germline-derived CDR1 and CDR2 are KGHDR and SFDVKD. The DNA of the CDR3 is TGTGCCACCAGTGACCCAACCTCTTTGTCGAATGAGCAGTTCTTC. The encoded protein is CATSDPTSLSNEQFF.

The gene calls are TRBV7-9 and TRBJ1-1; TRBD1 might be the D (6 bases). Germline CDR1 is SEHNR and CDR2 is FQNEAQ (reference sequence). Trimming removed 1 base at V and 5 bases at J, with 14 bases between. This CDR3 contains 15 residues. CDR3 in DNA: TGTGCCAGCAGCTTAGGGGGGGCCGGAGGAACTGAAGCTTTCTTT. Encoded protein: CASSLGGAGGTEAFF.

The table lists this clonotype with a count of one. The V call is TRBV6-6, the J call TRBJ2-3; 10 bases are shared with TRBD1. After removal of 6 bases from V and 14 bases from J, the junction contained 8 bases not matched to a gene. Looked up from germline, CDR1 is MNHNY and CDR2 is SVGAGI (reference sequence). The CDR3 length is 12 residues. CDR3 nucleotide sequence: TGTGCCAGCAGGGGACAGGGGCCCACAGGGTATTTT. Its translation: CASRGQGPTGYF.

This clonotype was observed a handful of times. V usage is TRBV3-1 and J usage is TRBJ2-1, with 12 nucleotides matching TRBD2. Germline V gene sequence: CDR1 LGHDT, CDR2 YNNKEL (reference sequence). The V and J ends lost 2 bases and 9 bases, in that order; junction bases with no gene match: 11. The CDR3 totals 17 residues. The CDR3 DNA follows: TGTGCCAGCAGCCAACACCCGACTAGCGGGGGCCGTGGTGAGCAGTTCTTC. Its protein is CASSQHPTSGGRGEQFF.

The rearrangement links TRBV20-1 to TRBJ2-3; 7 bases align to TRBD2. The ends lost 5 bases at V and 7 bases at J; junction bases unmatched: 6. The CDR3 contains 12 residues. CDR1 DFQATT and CDR2 SNEGSKA come from the germline V gene (reference sequence). This CDR3 is CSAPGTTNTQYF. In nucleotides, the CDR3 is TGCAGTGCTCCCGGGACTACCAATACGCAGTATTTT.

The rearrangement uses TRBV11-2 and TRBJ1-4; no clear D gene. The V end lost 1 base, the J end lost 8 bases, and 20 bases lay between the germline ends. This CDR3 region has 17 residues. Germline-derived CDR1 and CDR2 are SGHAT and FQNNGV. CDR3 bases: TGTGCCAGCAGCTTAGGCCTTTCTGAAAGATTGCGGGAAAAACTGTTTTTT. Translation gives CASSLGLSERLREKLFF.

This rearrangement joins TRBV7-8 to TRBJ1-1, with D perhaps matching TRBD1 (6 bases). Germline V gene data show CDR1 as SGHVS and CDR2 as FQNEAQ. CDR3 length equals 15 residues. The germline V and J ends were trimmed by 3 bases and 3 bases, with 14 bases remaining between them. The CDR3 reads CASSLPRGSYTEAFF. The CDR3 coding sequence is TGTGCCAGCAGCTTGCCAAGGGGGTCATACACTGAAGCTTTCTTT. Based on the CDR3 plus reference TRBV7-8 and TRBJ1-1, the full variable domain is GAGVSQSPRYKVAKRGQDVALRCDPISGHVSLFWYQQALGQGPEFLTYFQNEAQLDKSGLPSDRFFAERPEGSVSTLKIQRTQQEDSAVYLCASSLPRGSYTEAFFGQGTRLTVV.

J is TRBJ2-5 and V is TRBV21-1; TRBD2, the table's D call, was not compared with the DNA. TRBV21-1 corresponds to a pseudogene. CDR3 length: 15 amino acids. DNA for the CDR3: TGTGCCAGCAGCCCTGGGACTAGCCCGACCGAGACCCAGTACTTC. This gives the protein CASSPGTSPTETQYF.

The genes are TRBV5-1 and TRBJ2-1; 7 nucleotides agree with TRBD2. The CDR3 is 17 amino acids. Germline V gene data show CDR1 as SGHRS and CDR2 as YFSETQ. Unmatched junction bases numbered 13, after V lost 2 bases and J lost 5 bases. CDR3 nucleotides: TGCGCCAGCAGCTTTCGATCCCGCGGGGGTCCCGACAATGAGCAGTTCTTC. This codes for CASSFRSRGGPDNEQFF.

This clonotype was picked up a small number of times. The chain employs TRBV4-1 and TRBJ2-7; 14 bases are a match to TRBD2. V trimming: 0 bases; J trimming: 4 bases; junction bases outside the gene matches: 8. CDR1 and CDR2 from the germline V gene are MGHRA and YSYEKL. The CDR3 loop spans 18 amino acids. The CDR3 reads CASSQDFLGTSGGYEQYF. In DNA form, the CDR3 reads TGCGCCAGCAGCCAAGATTTTCTTGGGACTAGCGGGGGATACGAGCAGTACTTC.

The CDR3 loop is CSASFLRTRSTEAFF. The CDR3 DNA sequence: TGCAGTGCTAGTTTCCTTCGAACACGAAGCACTGAAGCTTTCTTT. This rearrangement joins TRBV20-1 to TRBJ1-1; no clear D. Germline V gene data show CDR1 as DFQATT and CDR2 as SNEGSKA (reference sequence). CDR3 length: 15 residues. V lost 3 bases and J 4 bases, leaving 18 bases between the germline ends.

The V and J genes are TRBV5-1 and TRBJ2-7; TRBD2 is a possible D gene (5 bases). V was clipped by 7 bases and J by 3 bases, with 20 bases between them. From germline, CDR1 is SGHRS and CDR2 YFSETQ. This CDR3 region has 15 residues. CDR3: CASGLDPGSLYEQYF. In DNA, the CDR3 is TGCGCCAGCGGACTGGACCCAGGTTCCCTCTACGAGCAGTACTTC. The full variable domain, completed using reference TRBV5-1 and TRBJ2-7, is KAGVTQTPRYLIKTRGQQVTLSCSPISGHRSVSWYQQTPGQGLQFLFEYFSETQRNKGNFPGRFSGRQFSNSRSEMNVSTLELGDSALYLCASGLDPGSLYEQYFGPGTRLTVT.

The genes are TRBV7-3 and TRBJ2-5, with D perhaps TRBD2 (5 bases). V gave up 0 bases and J gave up 4 bases, with 12 bases separating them. The CDR3 extends over 15 amino acids. The germline gives CDR1 SGHTA, CDR2 FQGTGA. The CDR3, as DNA: TGTGCCAGCAGCTTAACGGGGAGTGTCGGAGAGACCCAGTACTTC. This encodes CASSLTGSVGETQYF.

The chain uses TRBV25-1 and TRBJ1-2, with D possibly TRBD1 on 5 matching bases. V lost 8 bases and J 2 bases, leaving 15 bases between the germline ends. Germline V gene data show CDR1 as MGHDK and CDR2 as SYGVNS. The CDR3 covers 14 residues. The CDR3 DNA is TGTGCCAGCCAAAAGGTCGGGGGAAACTATGGCTACACCTTC. Translation gives CASQKVGGNYGYTF.

This clonotype was observed a few times. The chain combines TRBV28 with TRBJ1-2, with no clear D. The germline CDR1 and CDR2 sequences are MDHEN and SYDVKM. V lost 4 bases to trimming and J lost 5 bases, with 8 bases between them. The CDR3 consists of 12 residues. CDR3 in DNA: TGTGCCAGCAGTTCCAGTCTATATGGCTACACCTTC. This sequence encodes CASSSSLYGYTF.